Shown below are 19 T cell receptor beta chains from a single sample sequenced in a study of OX40 agonist ivuxolimab in advanced cancers. The method was immunoSEQ multiplex PCR; TCRdb's version includes in-frame clones alone and lacks a portion of them. The data show tens of thousands of clones, with approximately 88% seen just once and under 0.8% held by the top ten. The specimen comprised CD4+ or CD8+ T cells sorted from blood, sampled in a trial of the OX40 agonist ivuxolimab. The receptors originated from an adult with an advanced solid tumor such as melanoma, head and neck, liver or kidney cancer.

The chain combines TRBV7-3 with TRBJ1-1; D call uncertain. The V end was cut by 5 bases, the J end by 1 base, with 11 bases between. CDR1 is SGHTA, CDR2 FQGTGA, per germline. This CDR3 spans 14 amino acids. This CDR3 is CASSPGRQNTEAFF. DNA of the CDR3: TGTGCCAGCAGCCCCGGACGACAGAACACTGAAGCTTTCTTT.

The rearrangement uses TRBV7-9 and TRBJ2-3; either TRBD1 or TRBD2 may fit D (5 bases each). The length of the CDR3 is 15 residues. Deletions cut 3 bases from V and 5 bases from J, with 15 bases between. Germline-derived CDR1 and CDR2 are SEHNR and FQNEAQ (reference sequence). The CDR3 coding sequence is TGTGCCAGCAGCTTTGAGGGGCTAGCAGGAGATACGCAGTATTTT. Encoded protein: CASSFEGLAGDTQYF.

This clone was seen a single time. The rearrangement joins TRBV5-5 to TRBJ2-7; 9 nucleotides match TRBD1. The CDR3 is made up of 15 amino acids. V was pared by 0 bases and J by 3 bases, with 4 bases of the junction left unmatched. Germline V gene sequence: CDR1 SGHKS, CDR2 YYEKEE (reference sequence). The chain's CDR3 is CASSLAEGQGYEQYF. Here the CDR3 DNA reads TGTGCCAGCAGCTTGGCCGAGGGACAGGGCTACGAGCAGTACTTC.

The CDR3: CASHRVNTEAFF. The CDR3 DNA is TGTGCCAGCCATCGTGTGAACACTGAAGCTTTCTTT. This chain uses TRBV7-2 with TRBJ1-1; no firm D call. CDR1 and CDR2 from the germline V gene are SGHTA and FQGNSA. CDR3 length: 12 residues. Trimming stripped 8 bases from V and 0 bases from J, with 7 bases between.

V and J are TRBV6-1 and TRBJ2-6; TRBD1 might be the D (6 bases). The CDR3 has 15 residues. Germline V lookup: CDR1 MNHNS, CDR2 SASEGT. Trimming removed 8 bases from V and 2 bases from J, with 13 bases in between. As DNA, the CDR3 is TGTGCCAGCCTCTCCACAGGGACTGGGGCCAACGTCCTGACTTTC. It yields the protein CASLSTGTGANVLTF.

To note about this clone: The sample has other DNA sequences that encode this CDR3 too. This sequence joins TRBV19 and TRBJ2-3, with D maybe TRBD2 (6 bases). This CDR3 has 14 amino acids. In germline, CDR1 is LNHDA, CDR2 SQIVND (reference sequence). V was cut by 4 bases and J by 0 bases, with 8 bases left in between. The CDR3 loop reads CASSRGGSTDTQYF. The CDR3 bases are TGTGCCAGTAGTAGAGGAGGGAGCACAGATACGCAGTATTTT.

V and J are TRBV6-6 and TRBJ2-5; D tentatively reads TRBD1 or TRBD2 (5 bases each). CDR3 length equals 13 residues. Germline values: CDR1 MNHNY, CDR2 SVGAGI (reference sequence). Trimming removed 7 bases at V and 5 bases at J, with 14 bases between. CDR3 in amino acids: CASTGHLGETQYF. In DNA, the CDR3 is TGTGCCAGCACGGGGCATTTAGGGGAGACCCAGTACTTC.

The J gene is TRBJ2-7, the V gene TRBV11-1; the match to TRBD2 covers 14 bases. Germline-derived CDR1 and CDR2 are SGHAT and FQDESV (reference sequence). This CDR3 region has 17 residues. J gave up 5 bases and V 5 bases, and 11 bases lay outside the gene matches. The CDR3, as DNA: TGTGCCAGCAGCCCCGTCCCGGGACTAGCGGGAGATGACGAGCAGTACTTC. Translating it yields CASSPVPGLAGDDEQYF.

In its sample, this clone was seen once. This rearrangement joins TRBV19 to TRBJ2-2, with D possibly TRBD1 on 6 matching bases. CDR3 size: 13 residues. CDR1 and CDR2 from the germline V gene are LNHDA and SQIVND (reference sequence). V lost 7 bases and J 6 bases, leaving 12 bases between the germline ends. CDR3 protein: CASINRAAGELFF. CDR3 in DNA: TGTGCCAGTATAAACAGGGCGGCCGGGGAGCTGTTTTTT.

This clone was counted between two and nine times. V and J are TRBV19 and TRBJ1-5; D remains unclear. The ends were cut back, 1 base at V and 2 bases at J, with 3 bases in the middle. This CDR3 region has 13 residues. In germline, CDR1 is LNHDA, CDR2 SQIVND (reference sequence). Here the CDR3 DNA reads TGTGCCAGTAGTATAGGGGGCAATCAGCCCCAGCATTTT. Translated: CASSIGGNQPQHF.

V is TRBV29-1 and J is TRBJ1-1, with 8 nucleotides matching TRBD1. Trimming cost V 4 bases and J 5 bases; bases outside gene matches: 3. The CDR3 loop spans 12 amino acids. Germline V gene lookup returns CDR1 SQVTM and CDR2 ANQGSEA. This chain's CDR3 is CSVARGRTEAFF. In DNA form, the CDR3 reads TGCAGCGTTGCCAGGGGGCGGACTGAAGCTTTCTTT. The whole variable domain, filled in from reference TRBV29-1 and TRBJ1-1, reads SAVISQKPSRDICQRGTSLTIQCQVDSQVTMMFWYRQQPGQSLTLIATANQGSEATYESGFVIDKFPISRPNLTFSTLTVSNMSPEDSSIYLCSVARGRTEAFFGQGTRLTVV.

The rearrangement links TRBV5-1 to TRBJ2-7, with 7 nucleotides matching TRBD1. This CDR3 is built from 16 residues. V dropped 5 bases and J dropped 2; count of bases not matched to a gene: 13. Germline V gene data show CDR1 as SGHRS and CDR2 as YFSETQ. CDR3 in DNA: TGCGCCAGCAGTTATGGAAAATGGGGACAGACCTACGAGCAGTACTTC. It codes for CASSYGKWGQTYEQYF.

The J gene is TRBJ2-5, the V gene TRBV11-2; D possibly corresponds to TRBD2 (6 bases). Germline V lookup: CDR1 SGHAT, CDR2 FQNNGV. Trimming took off 4 bases at V and 7 bases at J, with 19 bases between the two ends. The CDR3 contains 15 residues. As DNA, the CDR3 is TGTGCCAGCAGCTCCTCGGGACTGGGAGTTGGGACCCAGTACTTC. It is translated as CASSSSGLGVGTQYF.

The gene calls are TRBV5-1 and TRBJ2-2; 9 bases map to TRBD1. The germline CDR1 and CDR2 sequences are SGHRS and YFSETQ. Trimming cost V 5 bases and J 3 bases; bases outside gene matches: 2. This CDR3 comprises 14 residues. DNA for the CDR3: TGCGCCAGCAGTGGGACAGGGTACACCGGGGAGCTGTTTTTT. Translated, it gives CASSGTGYTGELFF.

The chain links TRBV30 to TRBJ2-5; 8 nucleotides align to TRBD2. Trimming took 1 base from V and 2 from J; bases not matched to a gene: 6. The CDR3 spans 15 residues. Germline CDR1 and CDR2: GTSNPN and SVGIG (reference sequence). CDR3 coding DNA: TGTGCCTGGAGTGGGGGCGGGAGGTCGCAAGAGACCCAGTACTTC. It specifies CAWSGGGRSQETQYF.

The chain uses TRBV2 and TRBJ2-5; a possible D gene is TRBD1 (6 bases). V dropped 4 bases and J dropped 5 bases, with 17 bases sitting between them. The CDR3 is 15 residues long. CDR1 and CDR2 from the germline V gene are SNHLY and FYNNEI. The CDR3 DNA sequence: TGTGCCAGCAGTGCGGCAGGGGCGCCCTCCGAGACCCAGTACTTC. Residues: CASSAAGAPSETQYF.

This rearrangement joins TRBV28 to TRBJ1-3; D remains ambiguous. Germline CDR1 and CDR2: MDHEN and SYDVKM. This CDR3 is built from 12 residues. V was shortened by 6 bases and J by 2 bases, with 5 bases between the two germline ends. The CDR3 DNA sequence: TGTGCCAGCAGGGGTACTGGAAACACCATATATTTT. It translates to CASRGTGNTIYF.

The chain joins TRBV5-1 to TRBJ2-4; 7 bases line up with TRBD2. The CDR3 totals 19 residues. Germline CDR1 and CDR2: SGHRS and YFSETQ. Trimming at V came to 6 bases and at J to 1 base, leaving 19 bases not matched to a gene. CDR3 loop: CASTAGRAGTRGAKNIQYF. CDR3 nucleotide sequence: TGCGCCAGCACCGCCGGCAGAGCGGGGACCCGTGGGGCCAAAAACATTCAGTACTTC.

The chain has TRBV18 and TRBJ2-7, with a tentative D call TRBD2 (5 bases). V gave up 0 bases and J gave up 5 bases, with 14 bases separating them. This CDR3 is built from 15 residues. The germline V gene encodes CDR1 KGHSH and CDR2 LQKENI. CDR3 sequence reads: CASSPPAGPGNEQYF. CDR3 DNA sequence: TGTGCCAGCTCACCACCCGCGGGCCCTGGGAACGAGCAGTACTTC.